This T cell receptor beta chain was sequenced in a study of cytomegalovirus exposure and HLA in healthy donors (dated by TCRdb to 2015 to 2018). General notes on the study: An earlier analysis of some 620 of the donors reported about 300 Gb of sequence data and around 120 million unique TCR beta sequences obtained from about 170 million T cells. The study aimed to test whether signatures of past pathogen exposure could be identified by cataloging public T cell receptors. High-throughput TCR immunosequencing, statistical association of individual TCRs with disease status, and machine learning were combined to predict cytomegalovirus infection status. Besides the first cohort of hundreds of subjects, a separate validation cohort made up of 120 different subjects was used. Donor age, sex, ethnicity and CMV serostatus were compiled alongside the repertoire data. All discovery cohort repertoires had been generated using a single sequencing platform. An earlier analysis of 587 of the donors applied high-throughput TCR beta sequencing to assess whether each TCR beta V gene segment acted as functional or pseudogenic. Rather than using new phenotypic data, the later analysis identified candidate immune exposures from TCR beta sequences and from how often those sequences occurred across donors. Typing coverage differed by locus: A, B, C, DRB1 and DQB1 were typed in about 620-640 donors, DQA1 in roughly 510, DPA1 in roughly 590, and DPB1 in around 440. HLA typing covered class I and class II loci at four-digit resolution. Using immunosequencing, the study profiled T cell repertoires from 500 to 800 subjects and related those repertoires to cytomegalovirus serostatus. Approximately 300 gigabases of sequencing data and about 92 million unique TCR sequences made up an early release that covered roughly 670 HLA-typed donors. About five DR-DQ haplotypes were treated as single units for association and clustering because of strong linkage in the cohort. Among some 400 genotyped donors of the cohort, an average of approximately 250,000 unique TCR beta nucleotide sequences were sequenced per donor, about a sixth of them non-productive. A later analysis re-examined previously published TCR beta repertoires from more than 550 donors and added high-resolution HLA genotyping to investigate patterns of TCR occurrence. Among the roughly 390 genotyped donors, approximately 82% belonged to the genetic ancestry cluster associated with self-reported Caucasian donors. A later genetic analysis used genome-wide SNP genotypes for about three fifths of the roughly 700 donors, treating that subset as a discovery cohort. What the authors observed across the whole study: Linkage disequilibrium might explain the correlated functional status among segregating V segments, but an unknown experimental factor could not be excluded. The only immune exposure information available for the cohort was CMV serostatus. The earlier analysis of nearly 600 of the donors excluded fewer than 20 rarely observed V segments, including chromosome 9 orphons, because counts were too low. In a later genetic analysis, a missense DCLRE1C variant was associated with V-gene and J-gene trimming of TCR beta chains, and the association was replicated in an independent cohort. Some IMGT-functional V segments, including TRBV6-2 and TRBV6-3, could not be distinguished by the 87-base-pair reads and were therefore excluded. A later genetic analysis reported fewer N-insertions in productive TCRs among donors in an Asian-associated ancestry cluster than the roughly 620-donor mean. In a later analysis, around 17,000 TCR beta sequences were associated with specific HLA alleles at a false discovery rate of 0.05. Cytomegalovirus status was reported to be diagnosed by the classifier with high specificity and sensitivity in both the original and validation cohorts. It was suggested by the authors that the approach could potentially be generalized to other disease states and immunological phenotypes. Most TCR sequences were observed very rarely across donors, whereas some public TCRs were present in many individuals. A few of the identified cytomegalovirus-associated TCR beta chains were confirmed in vitro to be specific for cytomegalovirus antigens. A later analysis reported that several top co-occurrence clusters appeared linked to parvovirus B19, influenza, CMV and Epstein-Barr virus. HLA typing was unavailable for some donors at each locus, so association tests used only the typed subset. Strong co-occurrence of HLA alleles, especially DR and DQ, made assigning TCR associations to individual alleles difficult. Sequencing depth was assumed to be roughly uniform across donors in the presence/absence analyses, though that assumption may not hold. Only TCR beta chains were sequenced in this cohort, and the absence of alpha or paired-chain data limited detectable features. A further reported finding was that TCR beta sequences accurately predicted the HLA-A and HLA-B alleles for most subjects in the first cohort. A group of highly shared sequence variants was considered likely to be a technical artifact of the sequencing pipeline. Most CMV-associated TCR beta chains appeared to be HLA-restricted in a later analysis, and the HLA associations seemed to be driven largely by CMV exposure. A later analysis found that TCR association rates varied across HLA loci, with DRB1 alleles showing the most associated TCRs and HLA-C alleles the fewest. In a later analysis, HLA-associated TCR beta chains showed more clonal expansion and lower generation probabilities than non-associated chains that were equally common. In an earlier analysis of roughly 500 of the donors, most TCR beta V segments appeared in productive rearrangements about 90% or about 30% of the time, broadly matching IMGT annotations. The study gave a list of about 150 TCR beta chains associated with cytomegalovirus.

From the cysteine through the phenylalanine, the CDR3 covers 15 amino acids. The CDR3 DNA has 45 bases and is translated from base 1. Cut back by 1 base and 7 bases, the V and J ends lie 16 bases apart. In the germline V gene, CDR1 corresponds to MNHNS and CDR2 to SASEGT. Library preparation was by the immunoSEQ multiplex PCR assay. For the multiplex PCR, a mixture combining 60 forward primers for TCR Vbeta segments and 13 reverse primers for TCR Jbeta segments was used. A multiplex PCR assay on genomic DNA amplified the CDR3 region of rearranged TCR beta genes. The Illumina HiSeq System was used to sequence the amplified TCR beta libraries as 87-base-pair reads. As for the authors' bioinformatics: A later analysis tallied roughly 76 million unique TCR beta chains across the approximately 670 repertoires, and roughly 11 million of those chains were shared by two or more donors. A nearest-neighbor algorithm error-corrected the raw reads and collapsed the reads into unique sequences, merging closely related sequences to remove PCR and sequencing errors. V, D and J gene segments were assigned by aligning CDR3 sequences to IMGT reference sequences. Each retained sequence needed at least a six-nucleotide match to both a V gene segment and a J gene segment. A rearrangement counted as productive if the CDR3 had no stop codons and remained in frame with V and J, and every other rearrangement counted as non-productive. CDR3 was defined by IMGT convention, running from the second conserved V-encoded cysteine to the conserved J-encoded phenylalanine. Sequences without an unambiguous match to a single V gene segment were excluded from the earlier analysis of 500 to 700 of the donors. An earlier analysis of around 600 of the donors classified V segments as functional when productive rearrangements were above 56.7% and as segregating when the standard deviation between donors was above 5%. A statistical classification framework was built to diagnose cytomegalovirus status from the catalog of TCR beta chain sequences. A later analysis assigned V and J genes by comparing TCR nucleotide sequences with IMGT/GENE-DB human TR gene sequences. The TCRdist pipeline was used in a later analysis to assign CDR3 sequences and most-parsimonious VDJ recombination scenarios. In a later analysis, each TCR beta chain was defined by its CDR3 amino acid sequence together with its V-gene family, and reads lacking a unique V-gene family were excluded. A later analysis removed 550 to 700 highly shared, low-generation-probability nucleotide sequences to deal with suspected cross-contamination and a sequencing artifact. For each public chain, a later analysis derived a clonal expansion index from normalized ranks of inferred template counts within each repertoire. A later analysis computed generation probabilities with a VDJ recombination model fitted to out-of-frame rearrangements, and checked the results against IGoR. In a later analysis, TCR-TCR, TCR-HLA and TCR-CMV co-occurrence was scored with hypergeometric tests, and a repertoire-size bias correction was applied to TCR pairs. To estimate false discovery rates, a later analysis permuted the HLA or CMV assignments 20 times. In a later analysis, co-occurring TCRs were grouped with DBSCAN, and TCRdist sequence similarity was added when clustering was performed within HLA-allele-positive subsets. Repertoires with fewer than 30,000 or more than 120,000 public chains, plus five repertoires with anomalous nucleotide sharing, were excluded from co-occurrence clustering. TCRdb re-hosts the immuneACCESS table, in-frame sequences only. Its copies lack some clones; in the studies checked, an unresolved V gene accounts for under half of them, and the cause for the rest is not known. V and J calls and clone size follow that table, whereas D and trimming were derived from the DNA. Counted in this sample were roughly 120,000 clones; around 80% of them appeared once. About 2% of the sample rests with the top ten.

This clone was detected a few times. What this receptor recognizes is not known. Per-base quality was not reported, and no clone a single base away is much larger than it. In total, around 600 healthy bone marrow donors made up the cohort. At the time of sampling, all cohort members were nominally healthy, though unrecorded immune exposures were likely present. The donor was CMV seronegative and belonged to the group of around 400 seronegative cohort members. Each donor provided a peripheral blood sample, and peripheral blood mononuclear cells were used for TCR beta sequencing. The Qiagen DNeasy Blood Extraction Kit was used to extract genomic DNA from the blood cell samples.

The V and J genes are TRBV6-1 and TRBJ1-1; no D gene is confidently identified. Sequenced: PBMCs. The receptor's source is a man aged 18 to 29 in good health and CMV-seronegative. The DNA is TGTGCCAGCAGTGAAGGTCGGGCCGGGAAGGATGAAGCTTTCTTT. This yields the protein CASSEGRAGKDEAFF.